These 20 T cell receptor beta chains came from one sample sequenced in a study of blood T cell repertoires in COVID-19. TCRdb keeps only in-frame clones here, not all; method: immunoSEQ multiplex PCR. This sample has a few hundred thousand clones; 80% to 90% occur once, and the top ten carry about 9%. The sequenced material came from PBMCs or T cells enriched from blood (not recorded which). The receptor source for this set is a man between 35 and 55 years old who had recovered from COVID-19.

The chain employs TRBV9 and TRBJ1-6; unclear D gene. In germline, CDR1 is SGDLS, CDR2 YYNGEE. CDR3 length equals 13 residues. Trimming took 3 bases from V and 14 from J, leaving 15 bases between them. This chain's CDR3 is CASSATGSNTLHF. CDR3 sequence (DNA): TGTGCCAGCAGCGCGACGGGGTCTAACACCCTCCACTTT. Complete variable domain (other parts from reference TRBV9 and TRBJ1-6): DSGVTQTPKHLITATGQRVTLRCSPRSGDLSVYWYQQSLDQGLQFLIQYYNGEERAKGNILERFSAQQFPDLHSELNLSSLELGDSALYFCASSATGSNTLHFGNGTRLTVT.

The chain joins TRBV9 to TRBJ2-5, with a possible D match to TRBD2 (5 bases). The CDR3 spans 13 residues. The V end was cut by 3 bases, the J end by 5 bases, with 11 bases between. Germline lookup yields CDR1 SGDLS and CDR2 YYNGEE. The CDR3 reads CASSGLGEETQYF. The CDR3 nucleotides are TGTGCCAGCAGCGGCCTTGGGGAGGAGACCCAGTACTTC. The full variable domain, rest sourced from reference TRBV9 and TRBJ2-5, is DSGVTQTPKHLITATGQRVTLRCSPRSGDLSVYWYQQSLDQGLQFLIQYYNGEERAKGNILERFSAQQFPDLHSELNLSSLELGDSALYFCASSGLGEETQYFGPGTRLLVL.

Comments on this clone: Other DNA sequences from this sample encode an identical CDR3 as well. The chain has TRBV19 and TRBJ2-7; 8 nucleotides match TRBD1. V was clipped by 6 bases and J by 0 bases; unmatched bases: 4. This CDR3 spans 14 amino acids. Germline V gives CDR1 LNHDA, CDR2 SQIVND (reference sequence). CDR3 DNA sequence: TGTGCCAGTAGCCTCACAGGGGGCTCCTACGAGCAGTACTTC. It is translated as CASSLTGGSYEQYF.

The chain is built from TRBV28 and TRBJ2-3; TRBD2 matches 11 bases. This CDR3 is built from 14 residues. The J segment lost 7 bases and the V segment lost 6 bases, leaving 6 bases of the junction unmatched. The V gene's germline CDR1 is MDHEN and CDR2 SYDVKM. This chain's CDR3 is CASSYSGRVHTQYF. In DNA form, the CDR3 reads TGTGCCAGCAGCTATAGCGGGAGGGTTCATACGCAGTATTTT.

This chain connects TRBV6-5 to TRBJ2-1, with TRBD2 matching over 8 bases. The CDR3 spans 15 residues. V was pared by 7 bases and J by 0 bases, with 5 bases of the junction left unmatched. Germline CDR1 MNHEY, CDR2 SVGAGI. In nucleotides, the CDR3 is TGTGCCAGCAACCCCGGGACTAGCTCCTACAATGAGCAGTTCTTC. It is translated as CASNPGTSSYNEQFF.

CDR3 DNA sequence: TGTGCCACCCGCCCAGGGATCAACAATGAGCAGTTCTTC. This encodes CATRPGINNEQFF. The chain carries TRBV12-3 or TRBV12-4 and TRBJ2-1; a possible D gene is TRBD1 (5 bases). This CDR3 is built from 13 residues. Trimming left V 10 bases short and J 5 bases short, with 15 bases between.

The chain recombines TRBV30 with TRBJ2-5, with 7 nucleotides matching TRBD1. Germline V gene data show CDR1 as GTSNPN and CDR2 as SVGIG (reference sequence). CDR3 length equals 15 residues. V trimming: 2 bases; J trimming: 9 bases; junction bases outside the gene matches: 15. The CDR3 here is CAWSLVGRGPGSQYF. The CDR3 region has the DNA TGTGCCTGGAGTTTAGTTGGTAGGGGGCCGGGGTCCCAGTACTTC.

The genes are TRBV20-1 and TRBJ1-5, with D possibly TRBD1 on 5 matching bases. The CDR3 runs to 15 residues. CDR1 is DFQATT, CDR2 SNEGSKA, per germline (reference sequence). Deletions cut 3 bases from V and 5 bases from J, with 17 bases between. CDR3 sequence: CSASLWEGEDQPQHF. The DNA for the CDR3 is TGCAGTGCTAGTCTATGGGAAGGGGAGGATCAGCCCCAGCATTTT.

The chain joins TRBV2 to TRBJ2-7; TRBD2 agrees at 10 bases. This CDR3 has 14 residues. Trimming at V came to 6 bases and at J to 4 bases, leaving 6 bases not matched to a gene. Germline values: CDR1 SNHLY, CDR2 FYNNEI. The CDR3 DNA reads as TGTGCCAGCAGGCTAGCGGGAGTTAAGTACGAGCAGTACTTC. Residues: CASRLAGVKYEQYF.

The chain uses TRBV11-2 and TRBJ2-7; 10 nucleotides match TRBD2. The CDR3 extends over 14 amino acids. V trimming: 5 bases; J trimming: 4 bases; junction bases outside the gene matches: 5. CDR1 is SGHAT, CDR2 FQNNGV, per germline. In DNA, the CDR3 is TGTGCCAGCAGCGCGGGACTAGCGCAGTACGAGCAGTACTTC. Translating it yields CASSAGLAQYEQYF.

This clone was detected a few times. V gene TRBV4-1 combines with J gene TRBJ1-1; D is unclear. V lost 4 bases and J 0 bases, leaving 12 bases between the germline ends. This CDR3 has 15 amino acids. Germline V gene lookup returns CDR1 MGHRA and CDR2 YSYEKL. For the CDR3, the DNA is TGCGCCAGCAGCCCCACTTTGGGAGTGAACACTGAAGCTTTCTTT. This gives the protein CASSPTLGVNTEAFF.

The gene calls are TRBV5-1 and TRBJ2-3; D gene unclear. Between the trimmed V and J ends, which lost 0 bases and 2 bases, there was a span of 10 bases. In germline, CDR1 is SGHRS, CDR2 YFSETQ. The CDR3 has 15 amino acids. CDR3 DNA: TGCGCCAGCAGCTTGGACAGCAAAGCCACAGATACGCAGTATTTT. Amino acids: CASSLDSKATDTQYF.

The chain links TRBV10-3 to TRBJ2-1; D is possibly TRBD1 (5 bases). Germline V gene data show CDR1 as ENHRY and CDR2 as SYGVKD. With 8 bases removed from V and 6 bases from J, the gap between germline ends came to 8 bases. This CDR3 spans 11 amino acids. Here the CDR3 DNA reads TGTGCCATCCAGGGCTCCAATGAGCAGTTCTTC. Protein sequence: CAIQGSNEQFF.

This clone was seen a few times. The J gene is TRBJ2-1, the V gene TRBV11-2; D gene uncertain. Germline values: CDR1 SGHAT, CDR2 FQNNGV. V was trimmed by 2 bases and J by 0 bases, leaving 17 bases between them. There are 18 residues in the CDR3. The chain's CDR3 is CASSLKLPNLYSYNEQFF. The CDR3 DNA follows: TGTGCCAGCAGCTTAAAGCTCCCAAACCTTTACTCCTACAATGAGCAGTTCTTC.

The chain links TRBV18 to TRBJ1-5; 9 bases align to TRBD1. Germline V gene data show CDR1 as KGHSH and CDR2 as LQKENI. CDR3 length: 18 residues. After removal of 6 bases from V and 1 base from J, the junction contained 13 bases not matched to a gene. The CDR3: CASSRRGQGKGSNQPQHF. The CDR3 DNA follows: TGTGCCAGCTCCCGGCGTGGACAGGGGAAAGGGAGCAATCAGCCCCAGCATTTT.

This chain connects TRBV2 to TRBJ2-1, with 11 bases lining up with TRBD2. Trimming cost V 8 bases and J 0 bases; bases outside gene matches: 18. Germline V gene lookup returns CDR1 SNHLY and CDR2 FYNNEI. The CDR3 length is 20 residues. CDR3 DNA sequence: TGTGCCAGCGCAGCCTCGATAGGACTAGCGGGTGCAAGCTCCTACAATGAGCAGTTCTTC. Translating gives CASAASIGLAGASSYNEQFF.

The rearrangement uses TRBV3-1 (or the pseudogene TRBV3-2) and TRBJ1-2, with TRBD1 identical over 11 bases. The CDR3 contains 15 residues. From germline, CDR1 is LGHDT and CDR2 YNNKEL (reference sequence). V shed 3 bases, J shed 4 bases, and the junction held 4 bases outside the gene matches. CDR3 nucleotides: TGTGCCAGCAGCCAGGGACAGGGGGTTAGCTATGGCTACACCTTC. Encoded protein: CASSQGQGVSYGYTF.

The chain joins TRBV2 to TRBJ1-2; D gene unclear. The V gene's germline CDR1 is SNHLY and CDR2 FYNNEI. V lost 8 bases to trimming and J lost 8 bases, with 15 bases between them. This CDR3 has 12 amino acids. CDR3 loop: CASSAREYGYTF. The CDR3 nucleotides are TGTGCCAGCTCCGCCCGGGAGTACGGCTACACCTTC.

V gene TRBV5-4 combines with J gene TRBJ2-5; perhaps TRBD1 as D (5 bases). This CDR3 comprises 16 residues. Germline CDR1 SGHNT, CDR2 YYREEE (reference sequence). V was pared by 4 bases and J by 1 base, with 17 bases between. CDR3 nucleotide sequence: TGTGCCAGCAGCCCGGACCAACTTGGGGCCCAAGAGACCCAGTACTTC. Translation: CASSPDQLGAQETQYF.

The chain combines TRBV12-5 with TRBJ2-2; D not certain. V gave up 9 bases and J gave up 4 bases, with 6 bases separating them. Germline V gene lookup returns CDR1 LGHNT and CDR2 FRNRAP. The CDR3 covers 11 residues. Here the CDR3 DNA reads TGTGCTAGCAACTTCACCGGGGAGCTGTTTTTT. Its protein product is CASNFTGELFF.